The sequence of this T cell receptor beta chain was determined in a study of T-cell reconstitution after alpha-beta-depleted transplantation in children. Library preparation (for TCRbeta) was performed with unique molecular identifiers. From the PCR reads, TCRdb called clonotypes with MiXCR, one entry per CDR3 protein. The sample carries roughly 170,000 distinct CDR3 sequences, 6% to 7% recorded once. The CDR3 is made up of 13 amino acids. Trimming stripped 5 bases from V and 12 bases from J, with 17 bases between. CDR1 is SGHTA, CDR2 FQGNSA, per germline. As to this clonotype: A much larger clone is a single base away; this may be a read error.

The chain uses TRBV7-2 and TRBJ2-1, with a tentative D call TRBD1 (5 bases). The material was PBMCs from the stem cell graft donor, obtained from the stem cell graft. This TCR came from a human donor who donated a stem cell graft to a child with Wiskott-Aldrich syndrome. CDR3 protein: CASSQRAGYGQFF. The CDR3 DNA follows: TGTGCCAGCAGCCAACGGGCAGGGTATGGGCAGTTCTTC. Filled out from reference TRBV7-2 and TRBJ2-1, the complete variable domain reads GAGVSQSPSNKVTEKGKDVELRCDPISGHTALYWYRQSLGQGLEFLIYFQGNSAPDKSGLPSDRFSAERTGGSVSTLTIQRTQQEDSAVYLCASSQRAGYGQFFGPGTRLTVL.